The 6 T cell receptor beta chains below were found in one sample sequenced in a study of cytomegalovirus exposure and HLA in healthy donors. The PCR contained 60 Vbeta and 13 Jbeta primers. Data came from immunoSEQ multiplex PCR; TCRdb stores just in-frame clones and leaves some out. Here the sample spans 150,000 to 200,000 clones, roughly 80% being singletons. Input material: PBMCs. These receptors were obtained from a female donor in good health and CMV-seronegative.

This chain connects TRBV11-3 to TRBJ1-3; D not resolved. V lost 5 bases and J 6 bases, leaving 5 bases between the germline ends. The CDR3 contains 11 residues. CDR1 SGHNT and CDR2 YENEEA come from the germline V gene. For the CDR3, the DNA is TGTGCCAGCAGCAACTTAAACACCATATATTTT. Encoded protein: CASSNLNTIYF.

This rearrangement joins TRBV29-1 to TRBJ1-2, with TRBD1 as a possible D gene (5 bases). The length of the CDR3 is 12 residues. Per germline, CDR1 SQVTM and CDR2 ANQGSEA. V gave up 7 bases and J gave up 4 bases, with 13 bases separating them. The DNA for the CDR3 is TGCAGCGGCCTCACAGGCACCTATGGCTACACCTTC. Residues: CSGLTGTYGYTF.

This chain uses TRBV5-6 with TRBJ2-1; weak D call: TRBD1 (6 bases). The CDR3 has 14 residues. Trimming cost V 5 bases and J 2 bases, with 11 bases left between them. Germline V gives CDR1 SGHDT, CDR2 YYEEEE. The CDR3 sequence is CASRPRGTYNEQFF. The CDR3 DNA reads TGTGCCAGCAGACCGAGGGGGACCTACAATGAGCAGTTCTTC.

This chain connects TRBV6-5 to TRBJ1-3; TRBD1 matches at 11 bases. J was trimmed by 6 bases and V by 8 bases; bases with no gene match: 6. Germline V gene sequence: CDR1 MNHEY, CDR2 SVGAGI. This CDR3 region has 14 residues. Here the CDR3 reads CASGRTGGENTIYF. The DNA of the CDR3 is TGTGCCAGCGGGCGGACAGGGGGCGAAAACACCATATATTTT.

CDR3 sequence reads: CASSLDGSPAGELFF. In DNA form, the CDR3 reads TGTGCCAGCAGCTTAGACGGGAGCCCCGCCGGGGAGCTGTTTTTT. The rearrangement uses TRBV7-2 and TRBJ2-2; D perhaps matches TRBD2 (6 bases). The CDR3 is made up of 15 amino acids. V lost 1 base and J 6 bases, leaving 12 bases between the germline ends. Germline V gene data show CDR1 as SGHTA and CDR2 as FQGNSA.

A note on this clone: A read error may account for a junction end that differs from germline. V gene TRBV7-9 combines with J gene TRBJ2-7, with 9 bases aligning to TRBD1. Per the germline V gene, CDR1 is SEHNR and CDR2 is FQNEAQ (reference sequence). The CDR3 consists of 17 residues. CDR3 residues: CSSSLVGGTGLSYEQYF. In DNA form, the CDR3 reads TGTTCCAGCAGCTTAGTAGGGGGGACAGGGCTGTCCTACGAGCAGTACTTC.